This entry concerns a single T cell receptor (beta chain). The antigen it binds to is not known. The record has no base qualities; no much larger clone is one base away. Survey-level immunoSEQ TCR-beta sequencing was performed on DNA from CEF-cultured naive and memory CD4+ T cells. The study's processing was this. During preprocessing, nonproductive sequences were removed, along with CDR3s that did not begin with C, did not end with F or W, or were shorter than 7 amino acids. The MANAFEST web app identified antigen-specific clonotypes based on expansion compared with the reference and other culture wells. A clone counted as positive if significantly expanded in 2 of 3 replicate wells versus the reference culture at FDR below 0.05. A further requirement for positive clones was significant expansion compared with all other tandem wells, along with an odds ratio above 5. Cultured and uncultured naive and memory CD4+ repertoires were searched for previously identified spike- and CEF-reactive CDR3s. Pairwise Levenshtein distance, computed with the stringdist R package after three terminal residues were trimmed from each end, was used as the measure of CDR3 homology. TCRdb retrieved this table from immuneACCESS and kept in-frame rearrangements only. Not all clones are present; in checked studies, unresolved V genes account for under half, and no reason is known for the remainder. The V and J calls and clone size were taken over from that table, and D and trimming were inferred from the DNA. The sample contains 40,000 or so clones, less than 85% of them found a single time. The ten most abundant clones make up roughly 4.7% of the sample.

This sample is drawn from a study of CD4 T cells in relation to SARS-CoV-2 and coronaviruses (TCRdb year 2021). At the level of the whole study: In the ViraFEST assay, PBMCs were grown with antigen for nine to eleven days, and TCR beta CDR3s were then sequenced to identify antigen-specific clonal expansions. Among the roughly 12 convalescent patients, 8 males and 4 females were included, and two of the subjects were Hispanic. Expansion assays from other donors in the study were sequenced with a different, Illumina-based TCR-beta assay. The full convalescent cohort of about a dozen patients had a median age of about 40 years, ranging from about 20 to 80 years. The Adaptive Biotechnologies TCR-sequencing kit was used for samples from a few pre-COVID donors and for the naive versus memory experiments, whereas the other data were Illumina-based. Using patient-derived lymphoblastoid cell lines, the shared crossreactive spike epitopes were mapped to their HLA restriction. At the level of individual TCR clonotypes, the study evaluated whether memory CD4+ T cells crossreact between the spike proteins of SARS-CoV-2 and those of common cold coronaviruses. The full study reports these points: No donor contributed both pre-pandemic and post-infection samples, which limited tracing the source of pre-existing responses. Sequencing of naive versus memory cells indicated that the assay detects memory recall responses, not primary responses primed during culture. Significantly weaker SARS-CoV-2-driven expansion was shown by crossreactive clones than by monoreactive clones, consistent with antigenic imprinting. Small numbers of patients and of tested TCRs were a limitation of the study. In roughly two thirds of donors, memory CD4+ clonotypes turned up that crossrecognized SARS-CoV-2 and at least one common cold coronavirus spike. Since the crossreactivity analysis centred on spike protein, crossreactivity against other viral proteins was not assessed.

To separate naive from memory CD4+ T cells, cryopreserved PBMCs first underwent CD4 enrichment and then EasySep naive CD4+ T cell enrichment. For about eleven days, sorted naive or memory CD4+ T cells (over 90,000) were cultured at a 1:1 ratio with T cell-depleted PBMCs and CEF peptides. Each peptide culture condition was generally run in triplicate replicate wells. Ficoll-Paque PLUS gradient centrifugation was used to isolate PBMCs from leukapheresis product or whole blood. PBMCs were either cryopreserved at -140°C or used fresh in the expansion assay. The QIAamp Micro DNA Kit was used to extract genomic DNA from the CD4+ T cells. Trimming costs V 3 bases and J 4 bases, and their ends lie 10 bases apart. From a lookup of the germline V gene, CDR1 and CDR2 are MDHEN and SYDVKM. The CDR3 numbers 13 residues from cysteine through phenylalanine. CDR3 DNA is the only sequence kept; it has 39 bases, read in frame from the first base.

The sequence came from an adult with COVID-19. Recombination linked TRBV28 to TRBJ2-7, with a weak D call of TRBD2 (6 bases match). Sequenced: naive CD4+ T cells from PBMCs, cultured in vitro. The sample's cell subset or site label is to be understood as: naive CD4+ T cells isolated by negative enrichment. In nucleotides, the sequence is TGTGCCAGCAGTTTGTCGGGACTTTACGAGCAGTACTTC. This yields the protein CASSLSGLYEQYF.